This T cell receptor beta chain was recovered during a study of shared clonotypes between healthy human individuals. Study-wide findings and caveats: Naive subsets typically showed greater estimated richness than memory subsets. Sharing across four donors was highest in naive CD4 (around 5%) and lowest in memory CD8 (roughly 0.4%). Generation of non-shared clonotypes was less probable than generation of clonotypes shared by all four donors.

CD8 cells classed as naive were CD45RO-negative and positively selected for CCR7, excluding terminally differentiated effector memory CD45RA+ cells. Everyone who donated was a Caucasian adult who lived in Nashville, Tennessee. There are 14 residues in the CDR3. V lost 2 bases and J 0 bases, leaving 7 bases between the germline ends. CDR1 is SNHLY and CDR2 is FYNNEI in the germline V gene. Produced via immunoSEQ multiplex PCR; TCRdb's table is partial and in-frame only. This table has about 2 million clones, about 95% appearing once. Notes on this clone: Its antigen is not known.

The J gene is TRBJ1-1, the V gene TRBV2; no definite D call. This sequence originates from a man aged 18 to 29 in good health. Sequencing was done on a sample of naive CD8+ T cells sorted from blood. The CDR3 is CASSEQFVNTEAFF. The CDR3, as DNA: TGTGCCAGCAGTGAACAGTTTGTGAACACTGAAGCTTTCTTT.